A selection of T cell receptor beta chains follows, all from one sample in a study of T cell repertoires in cytomegalovirus infection. These TCRs' antigens remain unknown. MiXCR, applied by TCRdb to the reads, yields one record per CDR3 protein. This table has about 570,000 distinct CDR3 sequences, roughly 42% appearing once. The sample here was cultured PBMCs, taken from culture after CMV antigen stimulation. The receptors were sampled from a human donor in good health (CMV status not recorded). Some clones in this sample may be carry-over from other donors' samples. The CDR3 runs from the conserved cysteine through the conserved F or W. Fields, in order: V gene, J gene, D gene, clone size, CDR3 protein, CDR3 DNA. A D gene is named only where the DNA matches it firmly. Rows may omit the clone size; those that give it use once, few, many or a size class.

TRBV12-3/TRBV12-4	TRBJ1-2	NA	NA	CASSKIDRTNYGYTF	TGTGCCAGCAGTAAGATCGACAGAACTAACTATGGCTACACCTTC
TRBV20-1	TRBJ1-1	NA	NA	CSARDRTVDGTEAFF	TGCAGTGCTAGAGACCGGACGGTTGACGGGACTGAAGCTTTCTTT
TRBV5-4	TRBJ2-7	NA	few	CARPPASAEPYEQYF	TGTGCCCGCCCCCCGGCTAGCGCTGAACCTTACGAGCAGTACTTC
TRBV5-6	TRBJ2-7	NA	NA	CASSLSKKVGDEQYF	TGTGCCAGCAGCTTGTCTAAAAAGGTGGGAGACGAGCAGTACTTC
TRBV7-6	TRBJ2-5	TRBD2	NA	CASSPRGLAGAETQYF	TGTGCCAGCAGCCCTAGAGGACTAGCGGGAGCTGAGACCCAGTACTTC
TRBV4-2	TRBJ1-4	NA	few	CASSQVGRTNEKLFF	TGTGCCAGCAGCCAAGTCGGCAGGACTAATGAAAAACTGTTTTTT
TRBV12-3/TRBV12-4	TRBJ2-2	NA	few	CASSFEDTGELFF	TGTGCCAGCAGTTTCGAGGACACCGGGGAGCTGTTTTTT
TRBV12-3/TRBV12-4	TRBJ2-1	NA	NA	CASSPKESGNEQFF	TGTGCCAGCAGTCCAAAAGAATCGGGCAATGAGCAGTTCTTC
TRBV12-3/TRBV12-4	TRBJ1-2	NA	NA	CASSRGNYGYTF	TGTGCCAGCAGTCGAGGGAACTATGGCTACACCTTC
TRBV15	TRBJ2-3	TRBD2	once	CATSRASGVGDTQYF	TGTGCCACCAGCAGAGCCAGCGGGGTAGGAGATACGCAGTATTTT
TRBV11-1	TRBJ2-3	NA	NA	CASSDGASSTDTQYF	TGTGCCAGCAGCGACGGGGCTTCTAGCACAGATACGCAGTATTTT
TRBV7-2	TRBJ2-7	TRBD1	few	CASSPWGQGYHEQYF	TGTGCCAGTAGCCCATGGGGACAGGGGTACCACGAGCAGTACTTC
TRBV6-2/TRBV6-3	TRBJ2-1	NA	few	CASTARRGDEQFF	TGTGCCAGCACCGCACGGAGGGGGGATGAGCAGTTCTTC
TRBV12-5	TRBJ2-7	NA	NA	CASGFRVGGEQYF	TGTGCTAGTGGTTTTAGGGTTGGGGGCGAGCAGTACTTC
TRBV6-6	TRBJ1-5	NA	NA	CASSYETNQPQHF	TGTGCCAGCAGTTACGAGACCAATCAGCCCCAGCATTTT
TRBV7-2	TRBJ2-1	TRBD2	NA	CASSLVGTMSRSEQFF	TGTGCCAGCAGCTTGGTCGGGACTATGTCGCGAAGTGAGCAGTTCTTC
TRBV11-2	TRBJ1-1	NA	NA	CASNWGDRGTEAFF	TGTGCCAGCAATTGGGGGGACCGGGGCACTGAAGCTTTCTTT
TRBV7-2	TRBJ2-5	NA	many	CASSLGVGEETQYF	TGTGCCAGCAGCTTAGGGGTAGGGGAGGAGACCCAGTACTTC
TRBV10-3	TRBJ2-7	NA	NA	CAITRHEDSGEQYF	TGTGCCATCACACGTCATGAGGACTCGGGCGAGCAGTACTTC
TRBV6-2/TRBV6-3	TRBJ2-7	NA	NA	CASMQGRWEQYF	TGTGCCAGCATGCAGGGGAGATGGGAGCAGTACTTC
TRBV20-1	TRBJ2-2	NA	NA	CSASGSPTGELFF	TGCAGTGCTAGTGGCTCCCCTACCGGGGAGCTGTTTTTT
TRBV5-6	TRBJ1-5	TRBD1	NA	CASSGRQGASNQPQHF	TGTGCCAGCAGCGGACGACAGGGAGCGAGCAATCAGCCCCAGCATTTT